This entry lists 29 T cell receptor beta chains sequenced from one sample in a study of response to subunit inactivated influenza vaccine. TCRdb ran MiXCR on the RT-PCR reads and lists one entry per CDR3 protein. The table records hundreds of thousands of distinct CDR3 sequences, 15% to 18% of them present only once. The sequencing used PBMCs from blood, collected roughly 12 days after vaccination. All receptors come from a man aged 45-60 years who received an inactivated influenza vaccine.

This clonotype has more than one count but fewer than ten. The chain is built from TRBV27 and TRBJ2-6; tentatively, D is TRBD2 (5 bases). Germline loops: CDR1 MNHEY, CDR2 SMNVEV (reference sequence). Trimming cost V 5 bases and J 0 bases, with 11 bases left between them. There are 16 residues in the CDR3. This CDR3 reads CASSVLAFSGANVLTF. CDR3 nucleotide sequence: TGTGCCAGCAGTGTCCTAGCTTTCTCTGGGGCCAACGTCCTGACTTTC. Based on the CDR3 plus reference TRBV27 and TRBJ2-6, the full variable domain is EAQVTQNPRYLITVTGKKLTVTCSQNMNHEYMSWYRQDPGLGLRQIYYSMNVEVTDKGDVPEGYKVSRKEKRNFPLILESPSPNQTSLYFCASSVLAFSGANVLTFGAGSRLTVL.

This clonotype was counted many times. V usage is TRBV7-9 and J usage is TRBJ2-2; 7 nucleotides agree with TRBD1. The CDR3 loop spans 16 amino acids. Unmatched junction bases numbered 6, after V lost 4 bases and J lost 1 base. CDR1 SEHNR and CDR2 FQNEAQ come from the germline V gene (reference sequence). CDR3 bases: TGTGCCAGCAGCTCTCCGGCAGGGGGGAACACCGGGGAGCTGTTTTTT. Translated: CASSSPAGGNTGELFF.

In this sample, this clonotype turned up a few times. This chain joins TRBV11-2 and TRBJ2-3, with D uncertain. CDR1 and CDR2 (germline): SGHAT, FQNNGV. Trimming stripped 5 bases from V and 7 bases from J, with 10 bases between. The CDR3 contains 12 residues. The CDR3 sequence is CASSPPQYTQYF. CDR3 nucleotides: TGTGCCAGCAGCCCGCCCCAGTATACGCAGTATTTT.

This chain connects TRBV7-9 to TRBJ2-3; 11 bases match TRBD2. Germline CDR1 and CDR2: SEHNR and FQNEAQ (reference sequence). The CDR3 contains 16 residues. Trimming at V came to 3 bases and at J to 4 bases, leaving 6 bases not matched to a gene. CDR3 DNA sequence: TGTGCCAGCAGCTTCTATCTAGCGGGAGGTGCAGATACGCAGTATTTT. Amino acid sequence: CASSFYLAGGADTQYF.

Ten or more counts support this clonotype. The chain has TRBV4-3 and TRBJ2-1; 8 nucleotides align to TRBD2. This CDR3 is built from 16 residues. In germline, CDR1 is LGHNA, CDR2 YSLEER. V lost 0 bases and J lost 4; bases outside the gene matches: 5. In DNA, the CDR3 is TGCGCCAGCAGCCAAGATGGACTAGCAGGGTACAATGAGCAGTTCTTC. It codes for CASSQDGLAGYNEQFF.

The chain couples TRBV6-2 or TRBV6-3 to TRBJ2-7; 12 positions match TRBD2. Germline V gene data show CDR1 as MNHEY and CDR2 as SVGEGT. V lost 4 bases to trimming and J lost 2 bases; unmatched junction nucleotides: 6. This CDR3 spans 16 amino acids. CDR3 DNA: TGTGCCAGCAGTTCCCAGCTAGCGGGAGGGACCTACGAGCAGTACTTC. It is translated as CASSSQLAGGTYEQYF.

This clonotype was detected a few times. The chain uses TRBV2 and TRBJ2-7, with D hard to call. The germline V gene encodes CDR1 SNHLY and CDR2 FYNNEI. V shed 4 bases and J shed 3 bases, with 7 bases lying between them. This CDR3 has 12 residues. CDR3 DNA: TGTGCCAGCAGTGCAGATCTCTACGAGCAGTACTTC. Translated: CASSADLYEQYF.

This clonotype has only a few counts. This chain uses TRBV3-1 with TRBJ2-1, with a weak D call TRBD1 (5 bases). In germline, CDR1 is LGHDT, CDR2 YNNKEL (reference sequence). This CDR3 contains 14 residues. Trimming shortened V by 0 bases and J by 8 bases, and 11 bases separated the two germline ends. CDR3 region: CASSQDRTGDEQFF. In nucleotides, the CDR3 is TGTGCCAGCAGCCAAGATCGCACAGGCGATGAGCAGTTCTTC.

This chain connects TRBV6-5 to TRBJ1-2; D ambiguous. Germline V gives CDR1 MNHEY, CDR2 SVGAGI. The V end lost 6 bases, the J end lost 2 bases, and 10 bases lay between the germline ends. The CDR3 covers 13 residues. The CDR3 protein is CASRNAGNYGYTF. CDR3 bases: TGTGCCAGCAGAAACGCGGGGAACTATGGCTACACCTTC.

The chain recombines TRBV28 with TRBJ1-4, with 10 positions matching TRBD1. With 3 bases clipped from V and 7 bases from J, the junction kept 5 bases outside the gene matches. Germline CDR1 and CDR2: MDHEN and SYDVKM. CDR3 size: 15 residues. The chain's CDR3 is CASSFIDRGREKLFF. The DNA of the CDR3 is TGTGCCAGCAGTTTTATTGACAGGGGGCGTGAAAAACTGTTTTTT.

V and J are TRBV2 and TRBJ1-2; TRBD1 agrees at 10 bases. V trimming: 8 bases; J trimming: 4 bases; junction bases outside the gene matches: 7. The CDR3 spans 14 residues. Germline CDR1 SNHLY, CDR2 FYNNEI. DNA of the CDR3: TGTGCCAGCCAGGGACAGGGGAGGCTCTATGGCTACACCTTC. Translated, it gives CASQGQGRLYGYTF. The complete variable domain, with remaining parts taken from reference TRBV2 and TRBJ1-2, reads EPEVTQTPSHQVTQMGQEVILRCVPISNHLYFYWYRQILGQKVEFLVSFYNNEISEKSEIFDDQFSVERPDGSNFTLKIRSTKLEDSAMYFCASQGQGRLYGYTFGSGTRLTVV.

CDR3 sequence: CASSLSLAGGTEQFF. In nucleotides, the CDR3 is TGTGCCAGCAGCTTAAGCTTGGCGGGAGGGACTGAGCAGTTCTTC. The genes are TRBV7-7 and TRBJ2-1; the match to TRBD2 covers 9 bases. This CDR3 region has 15 residues. Germline trimming cut 2 bases from V and 9 bases from J; bases unmatched to any gene: 8. Germline lookup yields CDR1 SSHAT and CDR2 FNYEAQ (reference sequence).

This clonotype was seen more than once but under ten times. The gene calls are TRBV24-1 and TRBJ1-2, with D uncertain. The CDR3 contains 13 residues. Germline values: CDR1 KGHDR, CDR2 SFDVKD. Deletions cut 4 bases from V and 7 bases from J, with 12 bases between. The CDR3: CATSETRMGGYTF. The CDR3 nucleotides are TGTGCCACCAGTGAAACGAGAATGGGTGGCTACACCTTC.

This clonotype appeared a few times. The V gene is TRBV28, the J gene TRBJ2-7; 7 bases match TRBD1. The junction had 5 bases not matched to a gene; V was cut back by 3 bases and J by 3 bases. The germline V gene has CDR1 MDHEN and CDR2 SYDVKM. The CDR3 extends over 14 amino acids. CDR3 sequence (DNA): TGTGCCAGCAGTTTTACAGGGGATGACTACGAGCAGTACTTC. Translation gives CASSFTGDDYEQYF.

V gene TRBV5-5 combines with J gene TRBJ2-3, with D possibly being TRBD2 (6 bases). Between the trimmed V and J ends, which lost 0 bases and 0 bases, there was a span of 17 bases. The length of the CDR3 is 18 residues. Germline V gene sequence: CDR1 SGHKS, CDR2 YYEKEE (reference sequence). CDR3 residues: CASSLAPGRETSTDTQYF. CDR3 nucleotide sequence: TGTGCCAGCAGCTTGGCCCCAGGGCGGGAAACTAGCACAGATACGCAGTATTTT.

V usage is TRBV29-1 and J usage is TRBJ2-7; 9 bases fit TRBD2. V lost 3 bases, J lost 5 bases, and 8 bases stayed unmatched. The CDR3 contains 14 residues. CDR1 and CDR2 (germline): SQVTM, ANQGSEA. CDR3 sequence reads: CSVETREGRHEQYF. For the CDR3, the DNA is TGCAGCGTTGAGACGCGGGAGGGCCGCCACGAGCAGTACTTC.

This clonotype has a count of ten or more. The J gene is TRBJ2-7, the V gene TRBV29-1; D is unresolved. Per the germline V gene, CDR1 is SQVTM and CDR2 is ANQGSEA. V dropped 5 bases and J dropped 3 bases, with 14 bases sitting between them. CDR3 length: 13 residues. The CDR3 sequence: CSVLNNSRYEQYF. CDR3 nucleotides: TGCAGCGTTCTGAACAACAGCCGCTACGAGCAGTACTTC.

This chain uses TRBV28 with TRBJ1-2; D might be TRBD1 (5 bases). V was pared by 3 bases and J by 7 bases, with 12 bases between. The CDR3 contains 13 residues. Germline CDR1 MDHEN, CDR2 SYDVKM. The CDR3 coding sequence is TGTGCCAGCAGTTTTGGCAGGGTTTCTGGCTACACCTTC. As protein: CASSFGRVSGYTF.

This clonotype was detected ten times or more. The chain joins TRBV10-3 to TRBJ2-5; D is unresolved. Germline values: CDR1 ENHRY, CDR2 SYGVKD. V was shortened by 8 bases and J by 2 bases, with 12 bases between the two germline ends. The CDR3 covers 13 residues. As DNA, the CDR3 is TGTGCCATCGCGAACAGCCAGCAAGAGACCCAGTACTTC. Protein product: CAIANSQQETQYF.

This clonotype was seen at least ten times. The chain joins TRBV4-3 to TRBJ2-1; 7 positions match TRBD2. CDR1 LGHNA and CDR2 YSLEER come from the germline V gene. The CDR3 extends over 16 amino acids. V lost 0 bases, J lost 10 bases, and 12 bases stayed unmatched. The CDR3 sequence is CASSQEGGLTPIEQFF. The DNA of the CDR3 is TGCGCCAGCAGCCAAGAGGGGGGACTAACCCCCATCGAGCAGTTCTTC.

This clonotype was counted at least ten times. V and J are TRBV6-1 and TRBJ2-1; 13 bases map to TRBD2. CDR1 is MNHNS and CDR2 is SASEGT in the germline V gene. This CDR3 has 15 amino acids. J lost 9 bases, V lost 7 bases, and 9 bases had no gene match. CDR3 in amino acids: CASIKLAGGPGEQFF. The CDR3 DNA is TGTGCCAGCATAAAACTAGCGGGGGGGCCGGGTGAGCAGTTCTTC.

A word on this clonotype: A much bigger clone sits one base away, suggesting this may be a read error. The chain recombines TRBV7-2 with TRBJ2-1, with D possibly being TRBD1 or TRBD2 (5 bases each). Deletions cut 3 bases from V and 0 bases from J, with 9 bases between. The CDR3 has 15 residues. Germline V lookup: CDR1 SGHTA, CDR2 FQGNSA. This CDR3 reads CASSLKGSSYNEQFF. The CDR3 bases are TGTGCCAGCAGCTTGAAGGGGAGCTCCTACAATGAGCAGTTCTTC.

This clonotype was counted between two and nine times. The V and J genes are TRBV6-1 and TRBJ2-1; 11 nucleotides align to TRBD2. There are 19 residues in the CDR3. Germline trimming cut 6 bases from V and 4 bases from J; bases unmatched to any gene: 17. Germline-derived CDR1 and CDR2 are MNHNS and SASEGT. CDR3: CASSPTGVAGGLSYNEQFF. Written as DNA, the CDR3 is TGTGCCAGCAGCCCGACCGGGGTAGCGGGAGGGCTGTCTTACAATGAGCAGTTCTTC.

The chain links TRBV5-1 to TRBJ2-3; 11 positions match TRBD2. V lost 2 bases, J lost 5 bases, and 7 bases stayed unmatched. CDR1 SGHRS and CDR2 YFSETQ come from the germline V gene. CDR3 size: 16 residues. The CDR3 DNA reads as TGCGCCAGCAGCTTATTTTCTAGCGGGGGGAGAGATACGCAGTATTTT. Translating it yields CASSLFSSGGRDTQYF.

This clonotype was counted at least ten times. The V call is TRBV11-2, the J call TRBJ2-2, with TRBD1 as a possible D gene (6 bases). Trimming left V 1 base short and J 6 bases short, with 6 bases between. The CDR3 loop spans 13 amino acids. Germline CDR1 is SGHAT and CDR2 is FQNNGV. This CDR3 is CASSLGTAGELFF. The CDR3 DNA follows: TGTGCCAGCAGCTTAGGGACAGCCGGGGAGCTGTTTTTT.

This clonotype was counted a few times. CDR3 sequence (DNA): TGCAGTGCGTCGACTAGCGGGGGGGCCCTCAATGAGCAGTTCTTC. This encodes CSASTSGGALNEQFF. J is TRBJ2-1 and V is TRBV20-1; 14 nucleotides match TRBD2. CDR1 DFQATT and CDR2 SNEGSKA come from the germline V gene (reference sequence). J gave up 6 bases and V 6 bases, and 7 bases lay outside the gene matches. The CDR3 contains 15 residues.

The chain carries TRBV29-1 and TRBJ1-5; 8 bases are shared with TRBD1. This CDR3 contains 13 residues. The J segment lost 4 bases and the V segment lost 6 bases, leaving 5 bases of the junction unmatched. Germline V gene sequence: CDR1 SQVTM, CDR2 ANQGSEA. In nucleotides, the CDR3 is TGCAGCGTCTCAGACAGGGGAAATCAGCCCCAGCATTTT. Encoded protein: CSVSDRGNQPQHF.

This clonotype appeared a few times. The chain recombines TRBV20-1 with TRBJ2-7; 10 nucleotides match TRBD2. Germline trimming cut 4 bases from V and 1 base from J; bases unmatched to any gene: 7. This CDR3 comprises 15 residues. Germline loops: CDR1 DFQATT, CDR2 SNEGSKA (reference sequence). The CDR3 coding sequence is TGCAGTGCTACGACCGGGACTAGCGTTTCCTACGAGCAGTACTTC. Amino acids: CSATTGTSVSYEQYF.

This clonotype was seen a handful of times. The V and J genes are TRBV2 and TRBJ1-5; no clear D. The germline gives CDR1 SNHLY, CDR2 FYNNEI. Deletions cut 4 bases from V and 1 base from J, with 8 bases between. The CDR3 has 14 residues. The CDR3 DNA is TGTGCCAGCAGTGGGACCGAAAGCAATCAGCCCCAGCATTTT. Protein sequence: CASSGTESNQPQHF.